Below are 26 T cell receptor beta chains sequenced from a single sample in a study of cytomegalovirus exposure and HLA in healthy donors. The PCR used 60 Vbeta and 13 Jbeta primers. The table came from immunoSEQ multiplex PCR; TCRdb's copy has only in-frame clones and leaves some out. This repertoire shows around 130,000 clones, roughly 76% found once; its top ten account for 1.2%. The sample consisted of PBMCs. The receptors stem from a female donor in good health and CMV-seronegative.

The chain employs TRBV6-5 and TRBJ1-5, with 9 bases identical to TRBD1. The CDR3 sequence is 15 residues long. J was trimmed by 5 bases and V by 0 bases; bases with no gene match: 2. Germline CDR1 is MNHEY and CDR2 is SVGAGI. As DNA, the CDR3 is TGTGCCAGCAGTTACTCTAGGACAGGGGATCAGCCCCAGCATTTT. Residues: CASSYSRTGDQPQHF.

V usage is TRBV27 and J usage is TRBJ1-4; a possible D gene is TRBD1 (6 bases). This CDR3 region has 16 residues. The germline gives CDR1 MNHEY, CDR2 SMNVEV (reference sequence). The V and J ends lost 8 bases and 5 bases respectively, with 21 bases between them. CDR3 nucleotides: TGTGCCAGCCGACCAACCTACAGGGAAAAAAATGAAAAACTGTTTTTT. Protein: CASRPTYREKNEKLFF.

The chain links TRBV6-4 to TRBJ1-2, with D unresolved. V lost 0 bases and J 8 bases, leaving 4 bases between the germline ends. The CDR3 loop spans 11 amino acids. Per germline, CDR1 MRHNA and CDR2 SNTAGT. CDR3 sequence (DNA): TGTGCCAGCAGTGACTCTGAGGGCTACACCTTC. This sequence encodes CASSDSEGYTF.

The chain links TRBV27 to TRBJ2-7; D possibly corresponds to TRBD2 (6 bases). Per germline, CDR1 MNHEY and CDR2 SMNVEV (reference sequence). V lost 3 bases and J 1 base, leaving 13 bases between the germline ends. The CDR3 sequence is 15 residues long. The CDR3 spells CASSFTGSWSYEQYF. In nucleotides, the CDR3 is TGTGCCAGCAGTTTTACCGGGAGTTGGTCCTACGAGCAGTACTTC.

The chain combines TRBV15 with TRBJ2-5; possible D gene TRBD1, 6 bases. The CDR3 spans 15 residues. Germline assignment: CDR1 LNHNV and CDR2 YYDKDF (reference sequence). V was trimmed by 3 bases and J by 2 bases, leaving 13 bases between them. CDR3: CATSRSPGQQETQYF. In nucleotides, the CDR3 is TGTGCCACCAGCAGGTCCCCGGGACAACAAGAGACCCAGTACTTC.

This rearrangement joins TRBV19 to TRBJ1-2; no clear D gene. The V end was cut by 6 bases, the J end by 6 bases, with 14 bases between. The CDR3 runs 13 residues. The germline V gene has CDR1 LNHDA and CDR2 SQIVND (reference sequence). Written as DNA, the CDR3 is TGTGCCAGTAGAAGGGAGTGGATTCATGGCTACACCTTC. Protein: CASRREWIHGYTF.

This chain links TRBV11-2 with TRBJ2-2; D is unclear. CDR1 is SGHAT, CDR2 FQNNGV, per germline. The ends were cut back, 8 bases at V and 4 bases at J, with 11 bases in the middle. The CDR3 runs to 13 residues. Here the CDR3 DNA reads TGTGCCAGCGCACACCCAGGCACCGGGGAGCTGTTTTTT. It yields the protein CASAHPGTGELFF.

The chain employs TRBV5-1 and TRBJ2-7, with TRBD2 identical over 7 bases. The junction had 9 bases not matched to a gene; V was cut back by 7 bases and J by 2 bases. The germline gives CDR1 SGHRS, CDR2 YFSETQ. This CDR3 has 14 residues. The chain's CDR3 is CASSQAAGAYEQYF. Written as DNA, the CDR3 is TGCGCCAGCTCCCAGGCGGCGGGAGCCTACGAGCAGTACTTC.

As DNA, the CDR3 is TGCGCCAGCAGCTTGGTGCCGGTGAACACTGAAGCTTTCTTT. It encodes CASSLVPVNTEAFF. The gene calls are TRBV5-1 and TRBJ1-1; no clear D gene. CDR1 and CDR2 (germline): SGHRS, YFSETQ. This CDR3 spans 14 amino acids. Trimming stripped 0 bases from V and 0 bases from J, with 6 bases between.

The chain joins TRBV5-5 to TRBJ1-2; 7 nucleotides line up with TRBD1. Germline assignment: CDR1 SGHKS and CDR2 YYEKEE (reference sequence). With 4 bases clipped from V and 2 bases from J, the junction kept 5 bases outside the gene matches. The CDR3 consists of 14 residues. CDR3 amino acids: CASSPGTENYGYTF. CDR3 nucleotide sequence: TGTGCCAGCAGCCCGGGGACAGAGAACTATGGCTACACCTTC.

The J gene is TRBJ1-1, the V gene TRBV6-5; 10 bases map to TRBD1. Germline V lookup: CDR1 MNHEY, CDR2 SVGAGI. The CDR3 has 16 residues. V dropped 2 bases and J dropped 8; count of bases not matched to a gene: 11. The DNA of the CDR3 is TGTGCCAGCAGTTACAGGGACAGGGGCCGTACGCGGGAAGCTTTCTTT. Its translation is CASSYRDRGRTREAFF.

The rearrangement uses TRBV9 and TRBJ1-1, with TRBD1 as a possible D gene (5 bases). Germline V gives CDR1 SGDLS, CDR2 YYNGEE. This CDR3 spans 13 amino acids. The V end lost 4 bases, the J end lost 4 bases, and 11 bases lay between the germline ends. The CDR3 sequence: CASSPSGGTEAFF. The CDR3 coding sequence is TGTGCCAGCAGCCCCTCGGGGGGCACTGAAGCTTTCTTT.

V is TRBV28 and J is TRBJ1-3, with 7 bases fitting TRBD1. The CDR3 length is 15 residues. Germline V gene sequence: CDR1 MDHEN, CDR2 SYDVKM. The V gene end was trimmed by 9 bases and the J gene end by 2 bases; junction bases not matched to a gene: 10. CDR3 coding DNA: TGTGCCAGTTCAGGGGGAAGCGTGGCTGGAAACACCATATATTTT. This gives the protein CASSGGSVAGNTIYF. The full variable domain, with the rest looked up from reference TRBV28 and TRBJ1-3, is DVKVTQSSRYLVKRTGEKVFLECVQDMDHENMFWYRQDPGLGLRLIYFSYDVKMKEKGDIPEGYSVSREKKERFSLILESASTNQTSMYLCASSGGSVAGNTIYFGEGSWLTVV.

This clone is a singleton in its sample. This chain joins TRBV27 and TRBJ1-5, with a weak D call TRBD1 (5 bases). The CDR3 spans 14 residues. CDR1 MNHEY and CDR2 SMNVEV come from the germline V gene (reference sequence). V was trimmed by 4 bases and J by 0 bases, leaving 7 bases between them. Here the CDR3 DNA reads TGTGCCAGCAGTTCAGGGAATAGCAATCAGCCCCAGCATTTT. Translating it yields CASSSGNSNQPQHF.

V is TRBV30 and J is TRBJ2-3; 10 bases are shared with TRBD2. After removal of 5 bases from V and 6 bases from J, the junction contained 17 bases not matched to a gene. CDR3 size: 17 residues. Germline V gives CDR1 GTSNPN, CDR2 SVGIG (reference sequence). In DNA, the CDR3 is TGTGCCTGGCGTGCTTATTCCGGGACTAGCGTAGTGGATACGCAGTATTTT. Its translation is CAWRAYSGTSVVDTQYF.

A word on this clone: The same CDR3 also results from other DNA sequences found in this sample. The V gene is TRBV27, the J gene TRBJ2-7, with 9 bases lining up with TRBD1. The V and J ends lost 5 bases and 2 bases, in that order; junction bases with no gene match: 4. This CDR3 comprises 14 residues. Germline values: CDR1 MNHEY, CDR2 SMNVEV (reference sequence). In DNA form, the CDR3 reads TGTGCCAGCAGTCCCCGACAGGGGGCCTACGAGCAGTACTTC. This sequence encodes CASSPRQGAYEQYF.

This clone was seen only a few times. This chain's CDR3 is CASSWVSGRALAKNIQYF. DNA for the CDR3: TGTGCCAGCAGTTGGGTCAGCGGGAGGGCCTTAGCCAAAAACATTCAGTACTTC. The chain couples TRBV28 to TRBJ2-4; 10 bases match TRBD2. The CDR3 runs 18 residues. V lost 4 bases, J lost 0 bases, and 9 bases stayed unmatched. CDR1 is MDHEN, CDR2 SYDVKM, per germline.

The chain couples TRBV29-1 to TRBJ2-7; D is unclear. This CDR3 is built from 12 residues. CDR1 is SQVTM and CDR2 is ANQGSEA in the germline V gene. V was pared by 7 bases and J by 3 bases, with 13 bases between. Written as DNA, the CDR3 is TGCAGCGCGAGATCCCCAAGCTACGAGCAGTACTTC. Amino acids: CSARSPSYEQYF.

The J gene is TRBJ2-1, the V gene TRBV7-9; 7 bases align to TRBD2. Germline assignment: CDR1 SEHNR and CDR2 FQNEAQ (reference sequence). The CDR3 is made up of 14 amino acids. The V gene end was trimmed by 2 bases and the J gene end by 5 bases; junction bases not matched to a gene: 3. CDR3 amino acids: CASSLTTSHNEQFF. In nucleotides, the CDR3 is TGTGCCAGCAGCTTAACGACTAGCCACAATGAGCAGTTCTTC.

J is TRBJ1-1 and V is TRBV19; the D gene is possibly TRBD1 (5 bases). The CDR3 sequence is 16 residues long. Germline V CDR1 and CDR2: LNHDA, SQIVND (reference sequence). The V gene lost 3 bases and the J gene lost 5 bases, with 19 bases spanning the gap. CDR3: CASSIGSLGRGTEAFF. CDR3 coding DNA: TGTGCCAGTAGTATTGGGTCTCTCGGGAGGGGTACTGAAGCTTTCTTT.

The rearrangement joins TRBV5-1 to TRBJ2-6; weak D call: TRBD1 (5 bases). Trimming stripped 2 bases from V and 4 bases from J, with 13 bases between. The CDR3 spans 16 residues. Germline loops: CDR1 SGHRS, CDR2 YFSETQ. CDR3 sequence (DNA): TGCGCCAGCAGCTTTGGTGGGGCGCAGGGGGCCAACGTCCTGACTTTC. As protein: CASSFGGAQGANVLTF.

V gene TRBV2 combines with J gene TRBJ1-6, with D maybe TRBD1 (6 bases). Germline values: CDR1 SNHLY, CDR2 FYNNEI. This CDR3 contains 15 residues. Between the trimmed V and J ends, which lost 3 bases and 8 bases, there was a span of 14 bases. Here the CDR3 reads CASSDMAGADSPLHF. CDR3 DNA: TGTGCCAGCAGTGATATGGCAGGGGCGGATTCACCCCTCCACTTT.

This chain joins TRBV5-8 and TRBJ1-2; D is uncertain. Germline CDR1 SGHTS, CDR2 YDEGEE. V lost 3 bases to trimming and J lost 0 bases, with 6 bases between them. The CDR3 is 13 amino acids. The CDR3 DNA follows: TGTGCCAGCAGCTCACGGTCTAACTATGGCTACACCTTC. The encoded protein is CASSSRSNYGYTF.

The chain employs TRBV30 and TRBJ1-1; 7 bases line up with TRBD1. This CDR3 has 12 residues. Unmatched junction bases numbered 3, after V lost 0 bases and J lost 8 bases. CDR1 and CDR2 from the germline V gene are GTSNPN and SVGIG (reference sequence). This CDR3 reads CAWSVRGTEAFF. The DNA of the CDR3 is TGTGCCTGGAGTGTCAGGGGGACCGAAGCTTTCTTT. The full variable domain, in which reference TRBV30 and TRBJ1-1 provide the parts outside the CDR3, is SQTIHQWPATLVQPVGSPLSLECTVEGTSNPNLYWYRQAAGRGLQLLFYSVGIGQISSEVPQNLSASRPQDRQFILSSKKLLLSDSGFYLCAWSVRGTEAFFGQGTRLTVV.

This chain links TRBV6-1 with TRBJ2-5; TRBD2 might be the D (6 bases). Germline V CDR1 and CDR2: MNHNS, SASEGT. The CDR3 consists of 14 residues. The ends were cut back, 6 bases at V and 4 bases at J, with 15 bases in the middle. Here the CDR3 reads CASSRGTYRETQYF. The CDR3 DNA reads TGTGCCAGCAGCCGGGGGACTTACAGAGAGACCCAGTACTTC.

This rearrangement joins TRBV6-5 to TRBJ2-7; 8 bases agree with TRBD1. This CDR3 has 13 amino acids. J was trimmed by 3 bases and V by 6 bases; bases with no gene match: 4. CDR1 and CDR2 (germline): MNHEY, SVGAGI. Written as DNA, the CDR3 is TGTGCCAGCAGAGACAGGGGATACTACGAGCAGTACTTC. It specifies CASRDRGYYEQYF.